A single sample gave rise to the 5 T cell receptor beta chains below, sequenced in a study of blood T cell repertoires in COVID-19. The assay was immunoSEQ multiplex PCR, and TCRdb's table has in-frame clones only and misses some. The sample consists of about 140,000 clones, around nine tenths of them appearing once. Sequencing was performed on peripheral blood. The receptor set was obtained from a human donor in a cohort sampled during active COVID-19.

The chain recombines TRBV25-1 with TRBJ2-7, with 11 bases aligning to TRBD1. J gave up 2 bases and V 7 bases, and 4 bases lay outside the gene matches. Germline-derived CDR1 and CDR2 are MGHDK and SYGVNS. The CDR3 has 14 amino acids. For the CDR3, the DNA is TGTGCCAGCACCGGACAGGGGGCCACCTACGAGCAGTACTTC. This sequence encodes CASTGQGATYEQYF.

This chain uses TRBV19 with TRBJ1-3; 7 bases are shared with TRBD1. Trimming at V came to 4 bases and at J to 0 bases, leaving 6 bases not matched to a gene. Germline V gives CDR1 LNHDA, CDR2 SQIVND (reference sequence). The CDR3 has 16 amino acids. Here the CDR3 reads CASSTHRGASGNTIYF. The CDR3 DNA reads as TGTGCCAGTAGTACCCACAGGGGCGCCTCTGGAAACACCATATATTTT.

J is TRBJ1-3 and V is TRBV5-6, with a possible D match to TRBD1 (6 bases). Germline V lookup: CDR1 SGHDT, CDR2 YYEEEE. Trimming shortened V by 0 bases and J by 2 bases, and 12 bases separated the two germline ends. The CDR3 sequence is 16 residues long. CDR3 sequence reads: CASSLAPGAAGNTIYF. CDR3 in DNA: TGTGCCAGCAGCTTGGCCCCAGGGGCGGCTGGAAACACCATATATTTT.

This chain uses TRBV5-1 with TRBJ2-5; 9 bases are shared with TRBD2. Losses at the gene ends were 3 bases for V and 3 bases for J; bases not matched to a gene: 9. The CDR3 is 16 amino acids. Germline CDR1 SGHRS, CDR2 YFSETQ. CDR3 DNA sequence: TGCGCCAGCAGCTCGCATATTAGCGGGAGTAAAGAGACCCAGTACTTC. It codes for CASSSHISGSKETQYF.

V gene TRBV14 combines with J gene TRBJ1-2, with D perhaps matching TRBD1 (6 bases). There are 15 residues in the CDR3. V was clipped by 0 bases and J by 8 bases, with 16 bases between them. Germline CDR1 and CDR2: SGHDN and FVKESK. Here the CDR3 reads CASSQDLRGARGYTF. The CDR3 nucleotides are TGTGCCAGCAGCCAAGATCTTCGGGGGGCGCGGGGCTACACCTTC.